This passage covers 18 T cell receptor beta chains from one sample sequenced in a study of CD8+ T cells in alopecia areata. Documented treatment: oral pan-JAK inhibitor, 5-10 mg twice daily. Extracted RNA was reverse transcribed, and the resulting cDNA served as sequencing template. Measured with immunoSEQ multiplex PCR; TCRdb has only the in-frame clones, and not every one. Counted here are more than 85,000 clones, 50% to 75% occurring once; the ten biggest clones make up 15% to 17%. The input for sequencing was CD8+ T cells sorted from blood, taken at week 4, from a patient treated with tofacitinib. The receptors were gathered from a human donor with alopecia areata.

In regard to this clone: Since no conserved phenylalanine or tryptophan closes the CDR3, a read error is the likely cause. V is TRBV2 and J is TRBJ2-3, with TRBD2 identical over 7 bases. Germline assignment: CDR1 SNHLY and CDR2 FYNNEI. Trimming at V came to 7 bases and at J to 2 bases, leaving 9 bases not matched to a gene. This CDR3 region has 15 residues. The CDR3 DNA reads TGTGCCAGCACCCCCCGGGACTATAACACAGATACGCAGTATTCT. Protein: CASTPRDYNTDTQYS.

The CDR3 DNA reads TGCGCCAGCAGCCAAGACGGGGTGGCCTATGGCTACACCTTC. Encoded protein: CASSQDGVAYGYTF. The chain uses TRBV4-1 and TRBJ1-2; D is unclear. The CDR3 consists of 14 residues. Germline V gives CDR1 MGHRA, CDR2 YSYEKL. Trimming left V 0 bases short and J 4 bases short, with 9 bases between.

The chain joins TRBV29-1 to TRBJ1-2; a weak D match, TRBD1 (5 bases). Between the trimmed V and J ends, which lost 4 bases and 1 base, there was a span of 7 bases. The CDR3 covers 12 residues. Germline V gene lookup returns CDR1 SQVTM and CDR2 ANQGSEA. CDR3 residues: CSVGGSNYGYTF. Written as DNA, the CDR3 is TGCAGCGTTGGGGGCAGTAACTATGGCTACACCTTC.

This chain links TRBV7-9 with TRBJ2-7; 10 bases are a match to TRBD1. J was trimmed by 7 bases and V by 1 base; bases with no gene match: 7. The CDR3 contains 15 residues. Germline V gene sequence: CDR1 SEHNR, CDR2 FQNEAQ (reference sequence). This CDR3 is CASSLGKWTGGEQYF. The CDR3, as DNA: TGTGCCAGCAGCTTAGGCAAGTGGACAGGGGGAGAGCAGTACTTC. The variable domain in full, with the rest retrieved from reference TRBV7-9 and TRBJ2-7, is DTGVSQNPRHKITKRGQNVTFRCDPISEHNRLYWYRQTLGQGPEFLTYFQNEAQLEKSRLLSDRFSAERPKGSFSTLEIQRTEQGDSAMYLCASSLGKWTGGEQYFGPGTRLTVT.

The chain recombines TRBV7-9 with TRBJ1-1; D perhaps matches TRBD1 (6 bases). CDR3 size: 13 residues. Germline V gene data show CDR1 as SEHNR and CDR2 as FQNEAQ (reference sequence). The germline V and J ends were trimmed by 3 bases and 6 bases, with 11 bases remaining between them. The CDR3 DNA reads as TGTGCCAGCAGCTTGGCTCCAGGGGCTGAAGCTTTCTTT. It translates to CASSLAPGAEAFF.

The J gene is TRBJ2-4, the V gene TRBV9; D might be TRBD2 (7 bases). Trimming took 1 base from V and 4 from J, leaving 15 bases between them. The CDR3 is 16 amino acids. Germline V gives CDR1 SGDLS, CDR2 YYNGEE. The CDR3 nucleotides read TGTGCCAGCAGCGTATCGGGGGGCCAGCTGAAAAACATTCAGTACTTC. Its protein is CASSVSGGQLKNIQYF.

Here the CDR3 DNA reads TGCAGTGCCACTCCCACAGATACGCAGTATTTT. It specifies CSATPTDTQYF. The genes are TRBV20-1 and TRBJ2-3; unclear D gene. Germline V gene sequence: CDR1 DFQATT, CDR2 SNEGSKA (reference sequence). This CDR3 region has 11 residues. With 6 bases removed from V and 2 bases from J, the gap between germline ends came to 6 bases.

This rearrangement joins TRBV7-2 to TRBJ2-5, with D perhaps matching TRBD2 (6 bases). Trimming stripped 2 bases from V and 10 bases from J, with 8 bases between. This CDR3 has 11 residues. Germline V CDR1 and CDR2: SGHTA, FQGNSA. The CDR3 sequence: CASSLWGVQYF. CDR3 nucleotides: TGTGCCAGCAGCTTATGGGGGGTCCAGTACTTC.

Comment on this clone: Being one base from a much bigger clone, this may be a read error. The rearrangement links TRBV13 to TRBJ2-1; D is undetermined. The germline CDR1 and CDR2 sequences are PRHDT and FYEKMQ (reference sequence). V lost 2 bases, J lost 6 bases, and 2 bases lay in between. The CDR3 has 11 amino acids. The chain's CDR3 is CASSLTNEQFF. CDR3 bases: TGTGCCAGCAGCTTAACCAATGAGCAGTTCTTC.

The rearrangement joins TRBV7-9 to TRBJ2-1; TRBD2 agrees at 8 bases. This CDR3 contains 15 residues. Trimming cost V 7 bases and J 5 bases; bases outside gene matches: 10. Germline V CDR1 and CDR2: SEHNR, FQNEAQ (reference sequence). In nucleotides, the CDR3 is TGTGCCAGCACCCTCTCGACTAGCGCAAACAATGAGCAGTTCTTC. It translates to CASTLSTSANNEQFF. Drawing the rest from reference TRBV7-9 and TRBJ2-1, the complete variable domain is DTGVSQNPRHKITKRGQNVTFRCDPISEHNRLYWYRQTLGQGPEFLTYFQNEAQLEKSRLLSDRFSAERPKGSFSTLEIQRTEQGDSAMYLCASTLSTSANNEQFFGPGTRLTVL.

The V and J genes are TRBV2 and TRBJ1-5; 8 bases are shared with TRBD1. V lost 4 bases to trimming and J lost 2 bases; unmatched junction nucleotides: 1. Germline values: CDR1 SNHLY, CDR2 FYNNEI. The CDR3 loop spans 14 amino acids. CDR3 amino acids: CASSGGQGNQPQHF. As DNA, the CDR3 is TGTGCCAGCAGTGGGGGACAGGGCAATCAGCCCCAGCATTTT.

CDR3 loop: CASSIPGQGATGELFF. The CDR3 bases are TGTGCCAGTAGTATTCCGGGACAGGGGGCCACCGGGGAGCTGTTTTTT. The chain couples TRBV19 to TRBJ2-2; the match to TRBD1 covers 12 bases. Per germline, CDR1 LNHDA and CDR2 SQIVND (reference sequence). The J segment lost 4 bases and the V segment lost 3 bases, leaving 3 bases of the junction unmatched. The CDR3 runs 16 residues.

The gene calls are TRBV9 and TRBJ2-7; possibly TRBD1 or TRBD2 for D (6 bases each). V was clipped by 0 bases and J by 6 bases, with 13 bases between them. CDR1 SGDLS and CDR2 YYNGEE come from the germline V gene. The CDR3 spans 14 residues. CDR3 sequence reads: CASSVGGGDIEQYF. In DNA, the CDR3 is TGTGCCAGCAGCGTAGGTGGAGGGGACATCGAGCAGTACTTC.

The DNA of the CDR3 is TGTGCCAGCAGCTTAAATTCACCCTATCTTGCGGGGGGAGATACCGGGGAGCTGTTTTTT. Translation gives CASSLNSPYLAGGDTGELFF. The chain couples TRBV7-3 to TRBJ2-2, with 8 nucleotides matching TRBD2. V shed 1 base, J shed 5 bases, and the junction held 18 bases outside the gene matches. Per germline, CDR1 SGHTA and CDR2 FQGTGA. The CDR3 consists of 20 residues.

A few counts support this clone. The V call is TRBV13, the J call TRBJ2-7; D gene unclear. The CDR3 has 14 amino acids. Germline CDR1 reads PRHDT; CDR2 reads FYEKMQ (reference sequence). Between the trimmed V and J ends, which lost 4 bases and 3 bases, there was a span of 13 bases. The CDR3 sequence: CASSSPSEVYEQYF. In DNA, the CDR3 is TGTGCCAGCAGCTCCCCATCCGAGGTCTACGAGCAGTACTTC. The variable domain in full, with the rest retrieved from reference TRBV13 and TRBJ2-7, is AAGVIQSPRHLIKEKRETATLKCYPIPRHDTVYWYQQGPGQDPQFLISFYEKMQSDKGSIPDRFSAQQFSDYHSELNMSSLELGDSALYFCASSSPSEVYEQYFGPGTRLTVT.

The chain joins TRBV30 to TRBJ2-5; 9 bases agree with TRBD2. With V trimmed by 4 bases and J by 1 base, 4 bases remained unmatched. Germline assignment: CDR1 GTSNPN and CDR2 SVGIG (reference sequence). This CDR3 comprises 14 residues. The CDR3 DNA follows: TGTGCCTGGACTTCTAGCGGGACCCAAGAGACCCAGTACTTC. It codes for CAWTSSGTQETQYF. Full variable domain (outside the CDR3, taken from reference TRBV30 and TRBJ2-5): SQTIHQWPATLVQPVGSPLSLECTVEGTSNPNLYWYRQAAGRGLQLLFYSVGIGQISSEVPQNLSASRPQDRQFILSSKKLLLSDSGFYLCAWTSSGTQETQYFGPGTRLLVL.

The rearrangement joins TRBV5-1 to TRBJ2-2; TRBD1 matches at 9 bases. The germline gives CDR1 SGHRS, CDR2 YFSETQ. The CDR3 totals 16 residues. The junction had 9 bases not matched to a gene; V was cut back by 3 bases and J by 6 bases. Written as DNA, the CDR3 is TGCGCCAGCAGCTGGACAACAGGGGGCTTTTCCGGGGAGCTGTTTTTT. It codes for CASSWTTGGFSGELFF.

This clone was seen more than once but under ten times. V is TRBV29-1 and J is TRBJ2-7; no clear D. Trimming shortened V by 0 bases and J by 6 bases, and 6 bases separated the two germline ends. This CDR3 is built from 11 residues. Per the germline V gene, CDR1 is SQVTM and CDR2 is ANQGSEA. CDR3 sequence: CSVEERFEQYF. The CDR3 region has the DNA TGCAGCGTTGAAGAGAGATTCGAGCAGTACTTC.